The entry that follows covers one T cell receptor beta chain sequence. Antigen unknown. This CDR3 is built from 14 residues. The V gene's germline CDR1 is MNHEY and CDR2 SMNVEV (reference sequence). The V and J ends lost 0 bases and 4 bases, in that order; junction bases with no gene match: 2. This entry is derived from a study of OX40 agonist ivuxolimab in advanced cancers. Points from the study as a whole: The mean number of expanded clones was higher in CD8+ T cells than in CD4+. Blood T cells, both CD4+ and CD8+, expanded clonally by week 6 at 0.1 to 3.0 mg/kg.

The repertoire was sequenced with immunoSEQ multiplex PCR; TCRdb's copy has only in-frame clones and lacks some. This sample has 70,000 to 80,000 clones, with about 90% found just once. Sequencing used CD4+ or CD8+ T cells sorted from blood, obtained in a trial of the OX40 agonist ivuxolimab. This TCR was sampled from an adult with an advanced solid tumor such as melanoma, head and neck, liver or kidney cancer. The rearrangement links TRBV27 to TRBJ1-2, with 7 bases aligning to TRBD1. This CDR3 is CASSLSGTAYGYTF. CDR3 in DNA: TGTGCCAGCAGTTTATCGGGGACAGCCTATGGCTACACCTTC.